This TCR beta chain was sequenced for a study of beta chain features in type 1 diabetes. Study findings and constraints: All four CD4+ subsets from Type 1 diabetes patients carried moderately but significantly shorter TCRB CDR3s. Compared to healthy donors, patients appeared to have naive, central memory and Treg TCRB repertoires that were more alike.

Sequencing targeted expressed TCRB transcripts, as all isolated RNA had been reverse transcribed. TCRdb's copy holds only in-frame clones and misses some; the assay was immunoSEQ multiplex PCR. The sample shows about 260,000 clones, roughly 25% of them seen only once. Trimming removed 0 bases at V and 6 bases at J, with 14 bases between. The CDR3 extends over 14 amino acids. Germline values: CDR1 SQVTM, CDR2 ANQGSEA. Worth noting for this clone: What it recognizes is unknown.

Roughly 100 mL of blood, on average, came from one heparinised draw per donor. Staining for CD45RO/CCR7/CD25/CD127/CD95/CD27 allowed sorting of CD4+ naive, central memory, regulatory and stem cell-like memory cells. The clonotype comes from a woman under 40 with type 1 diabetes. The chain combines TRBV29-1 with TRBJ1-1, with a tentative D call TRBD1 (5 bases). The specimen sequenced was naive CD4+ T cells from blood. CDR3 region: CSVEDPGNKAEAFF. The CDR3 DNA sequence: TGCAGCGTTGAAGATCCAGGGAATAAAGCTGAAGCTTTCTTT.